The T cell receptor beta chain described here comes from a study of cytomegalovirus exposure and HLA in healthy donors. About the study: When 350 to 500 donors were genotyped, roughly four fifths of them were found to fall in the Caucasian-associated ancestry cluster.

Worth noting for this clone: Its antigen is unidentified.

This PCR relied on a set of 60 Vbeta primers and 13 Jbeta primers. TCRdb keeps only in-frame clones here, not all; method: immunoSEQ multiplex PCR. This table holds approximately 100,000 clones, around 76% found once. Study-wide points: In presence/absence analyses, roughly uniform sequencing depth across donors was assumed.

The V gene's germline CDR1 is SGHAT and CDR2 FQNNGV. The V end was cut by 2 bases, the J end by 8 bases, with 12 bases between. There are 14 residues in the CDR3. The sequencing sample was made of PBMCs. The J gene is TRBJ2-2, the V gene TRBV11-2, with a weak D call TRBD2 (6 bases). The clonotype comes from a woman under 30 in good health and CMV-seropositive. The CDR3 nucleotides are TGTGCCAGCAGCTTAAACGCCGCGGGAGGGGAGCTGTTTTTT. This sequence encodes CASSLNAAGGELFF.